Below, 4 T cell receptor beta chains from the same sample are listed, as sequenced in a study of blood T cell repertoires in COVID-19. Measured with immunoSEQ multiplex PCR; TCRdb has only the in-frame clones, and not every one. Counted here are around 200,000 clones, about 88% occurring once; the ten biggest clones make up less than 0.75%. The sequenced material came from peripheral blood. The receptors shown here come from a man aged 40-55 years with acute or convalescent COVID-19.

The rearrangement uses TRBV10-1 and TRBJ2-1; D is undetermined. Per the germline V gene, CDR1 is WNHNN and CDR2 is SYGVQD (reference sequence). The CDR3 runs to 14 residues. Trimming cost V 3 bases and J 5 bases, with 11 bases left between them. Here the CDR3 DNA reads TGCGCCAGCAGTGACCCCGCTCAGAACAATGAGCAGTTCTTC. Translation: CASSDPAQNNEQFF.

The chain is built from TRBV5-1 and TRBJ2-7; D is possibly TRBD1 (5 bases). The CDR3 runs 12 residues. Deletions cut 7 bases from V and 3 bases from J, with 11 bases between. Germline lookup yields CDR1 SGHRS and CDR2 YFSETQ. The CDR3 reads CASSTQGYEQYF. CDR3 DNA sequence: TGCGCCAGCTCCACTCAGGGCTACGAGCAGTACTTC.

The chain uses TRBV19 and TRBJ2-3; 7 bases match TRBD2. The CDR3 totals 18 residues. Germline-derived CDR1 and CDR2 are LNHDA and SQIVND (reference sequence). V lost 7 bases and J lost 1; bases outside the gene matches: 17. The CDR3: CASTMGPGGNLGTDTQYF. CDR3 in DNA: TGTGCCAGTACGATGGGCCCCGGGGGGAACTTAGGCACAGATACGCAGTATTTT.

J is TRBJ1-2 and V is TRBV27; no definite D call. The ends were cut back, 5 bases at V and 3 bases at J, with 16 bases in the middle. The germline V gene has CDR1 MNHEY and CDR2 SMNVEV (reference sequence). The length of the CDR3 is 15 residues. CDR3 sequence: CASSPRSGSHYGYTF. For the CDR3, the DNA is TGTGCCAGCAGTCCCCGATCGGGATCTCACTATGGCTACACCTTC.